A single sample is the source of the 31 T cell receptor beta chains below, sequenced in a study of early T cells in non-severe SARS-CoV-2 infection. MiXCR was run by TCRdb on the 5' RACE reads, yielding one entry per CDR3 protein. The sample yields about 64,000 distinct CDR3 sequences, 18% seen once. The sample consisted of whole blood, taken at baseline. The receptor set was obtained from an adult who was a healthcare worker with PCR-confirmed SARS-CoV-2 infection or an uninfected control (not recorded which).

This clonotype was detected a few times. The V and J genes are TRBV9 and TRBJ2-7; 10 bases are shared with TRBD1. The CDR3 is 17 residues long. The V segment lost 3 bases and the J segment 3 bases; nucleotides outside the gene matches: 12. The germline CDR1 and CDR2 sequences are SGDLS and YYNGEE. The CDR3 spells CASSASIGQGGNYEQYF. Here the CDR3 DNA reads TGTGCCAGCAGCGCGTCGATAGGACAGGGGGGAAACTACGAGCAGTACTTC.

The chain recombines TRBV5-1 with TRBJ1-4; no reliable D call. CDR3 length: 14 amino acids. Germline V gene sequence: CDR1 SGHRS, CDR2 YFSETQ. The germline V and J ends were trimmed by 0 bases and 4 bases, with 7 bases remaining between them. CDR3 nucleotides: TGCGCCAGCAGCTTGGGCGGTATTAATGAAAAACTGTTTTTT. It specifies CASSLGGINEKLFF.

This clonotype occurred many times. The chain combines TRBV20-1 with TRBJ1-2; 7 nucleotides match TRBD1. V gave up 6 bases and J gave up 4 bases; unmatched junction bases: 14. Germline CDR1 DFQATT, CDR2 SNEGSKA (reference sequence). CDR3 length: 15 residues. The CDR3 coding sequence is TGCAGTGCCCCTACCGGGACAGCGACTACCTATGGCTACACCTTC. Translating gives CSAPTGTATTYGYTF.

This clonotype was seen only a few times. The CDR3 loop reads CASRSDGTEGPQHF. The CDR3 DNA reads TGTGCCAGCAGATCAGACGGGACTGAGGGGCCCCAGCATTTT. The genes are TRBV6-2 or TRBV6-3 and TRBJ1-5; perhaps TRBD1 as D (5 bases). CDR1 is MNHEY, CDR2 SVGEGT, per germline. This CDR3 comprises 14 residues. Trimming cost V 6 bases and J 9 bases, with 18 bases left between them.

The CDR3 nucleotides are TGCGCCAGCAGCATCCGACAGGGAGGGAAAGAGCAGTACTTC. This gives the protein CASSIRQGGKEQYF. The J gene is TRBJ2-7, the V gene TRBV5-1; D may correspond to TRBD1 or TRBD2 (7 bases each). The germline V gene has CDR1 SGHRS and CDR2 YFSETQ. There are 14 residues in the CDR3. V lost 4 bases, J lost 7 bases, and 18 bases lay in between.

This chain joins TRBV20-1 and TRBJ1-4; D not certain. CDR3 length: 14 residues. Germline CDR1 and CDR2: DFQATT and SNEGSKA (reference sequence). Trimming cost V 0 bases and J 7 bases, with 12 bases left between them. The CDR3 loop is CSARDRGLGEKLFF. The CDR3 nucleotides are TGCAGTGCTAGAGATCGAGGGTTAGGTGAAAAACTGTTTTTT.

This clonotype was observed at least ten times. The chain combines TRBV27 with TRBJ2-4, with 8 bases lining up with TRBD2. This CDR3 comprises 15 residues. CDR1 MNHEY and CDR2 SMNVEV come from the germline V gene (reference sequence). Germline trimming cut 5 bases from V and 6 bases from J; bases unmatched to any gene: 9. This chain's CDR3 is CASSPKGLGGNIQYF. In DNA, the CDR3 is TGTGCCAGCAGTCCGAAGGGACTAGGAGGAAACATTCAGTACTTC.

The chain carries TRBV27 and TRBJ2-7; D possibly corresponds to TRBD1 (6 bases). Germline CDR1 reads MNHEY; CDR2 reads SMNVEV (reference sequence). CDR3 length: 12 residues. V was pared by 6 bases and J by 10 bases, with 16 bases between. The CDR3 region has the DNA TGTGCCAGCAGCCCTACCGGGACACCTCAGTACTTC. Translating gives CASSPTGTPQYF.

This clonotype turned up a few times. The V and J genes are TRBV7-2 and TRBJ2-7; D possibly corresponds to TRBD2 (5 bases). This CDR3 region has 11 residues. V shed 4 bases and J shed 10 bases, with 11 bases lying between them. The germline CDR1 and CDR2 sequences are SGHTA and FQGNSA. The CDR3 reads CASSSYGVQYF. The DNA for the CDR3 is TGTGCCAGCAGCTCGTACGGGGTACAGTACTTC.

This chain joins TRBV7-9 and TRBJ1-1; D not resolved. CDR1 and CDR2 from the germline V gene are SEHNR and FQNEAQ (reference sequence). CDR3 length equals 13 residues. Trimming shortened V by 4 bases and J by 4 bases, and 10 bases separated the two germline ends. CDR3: CASSSDPFTEAFF. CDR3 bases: TGTGCCAGCAGCTCTGACCCATTCACTGAAGCTTTCTTT.

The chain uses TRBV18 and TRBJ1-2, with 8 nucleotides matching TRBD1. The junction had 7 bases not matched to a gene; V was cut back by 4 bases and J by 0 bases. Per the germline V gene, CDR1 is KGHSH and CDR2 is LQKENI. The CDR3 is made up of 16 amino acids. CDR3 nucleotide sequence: TGTGCCAGCTCACTACAGGGACAGGCTTCTAACTATGGCTACACCTTC. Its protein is CASSLQGQASNYGYTF.

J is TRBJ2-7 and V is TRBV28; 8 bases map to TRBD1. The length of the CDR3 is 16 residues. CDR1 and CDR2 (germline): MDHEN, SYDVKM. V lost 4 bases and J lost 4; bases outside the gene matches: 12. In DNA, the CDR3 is TGTGCCAGCAGTTCCCCTAAAGCAGGGGGCAGGTACGAGCAGTACTTC. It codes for CASSSPKAGGRYEQYF.

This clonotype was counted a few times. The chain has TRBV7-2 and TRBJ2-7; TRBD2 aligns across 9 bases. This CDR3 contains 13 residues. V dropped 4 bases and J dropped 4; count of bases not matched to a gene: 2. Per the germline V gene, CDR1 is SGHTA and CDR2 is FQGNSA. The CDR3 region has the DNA TGTGCCAGCAGCTATCTAGCGGGATACGAGCAGTACTTC. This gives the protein CASSYLAGYEQYF.

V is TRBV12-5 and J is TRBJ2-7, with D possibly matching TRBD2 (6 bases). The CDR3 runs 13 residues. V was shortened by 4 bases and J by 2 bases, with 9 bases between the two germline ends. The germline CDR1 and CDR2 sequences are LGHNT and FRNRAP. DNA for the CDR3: TGTGCTAGTGGTTACGGGACTGCCTACGAGCAGTACTTC. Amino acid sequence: CASGYGTAYEQYF.

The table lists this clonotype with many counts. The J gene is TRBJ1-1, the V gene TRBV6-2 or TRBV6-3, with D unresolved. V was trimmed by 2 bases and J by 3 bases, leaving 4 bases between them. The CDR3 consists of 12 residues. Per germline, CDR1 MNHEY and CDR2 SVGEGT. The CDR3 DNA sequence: TGTGCCAGCAGTTACCCTTACACTGAAGCTTTCTTT. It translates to CASSYPYTEAFF.

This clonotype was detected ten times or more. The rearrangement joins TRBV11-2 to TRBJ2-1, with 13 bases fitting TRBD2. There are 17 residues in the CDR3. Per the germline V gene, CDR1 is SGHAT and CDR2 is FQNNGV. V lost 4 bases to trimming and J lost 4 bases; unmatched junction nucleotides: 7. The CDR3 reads CASSWGGLAGPYNEQFF. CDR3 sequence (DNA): TGTGCCAGCAGCTGGGGGGGACTAGCGGGACCGTACAATGAGCAGTTCTTC. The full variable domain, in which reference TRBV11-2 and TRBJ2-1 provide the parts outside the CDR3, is EAGVAQSPRYKIIEKRQSVAFWCNPISGHATLYWYQQILGQGPKLLIQFQNNGVVDDSQLPKDRFSAERLKGVDSTLKIQPAKLEDSAVYLCASSWGGLAGPYNEQFFGPGTRLTVL.

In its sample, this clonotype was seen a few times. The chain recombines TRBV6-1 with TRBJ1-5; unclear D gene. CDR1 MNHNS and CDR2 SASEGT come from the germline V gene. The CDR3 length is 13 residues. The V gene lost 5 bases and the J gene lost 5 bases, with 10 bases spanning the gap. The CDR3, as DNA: TGTGCCAGCAGTCCCTGGGGTGATCAGCCCCAGCATTTT. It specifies CASSPWGDQPQHF.

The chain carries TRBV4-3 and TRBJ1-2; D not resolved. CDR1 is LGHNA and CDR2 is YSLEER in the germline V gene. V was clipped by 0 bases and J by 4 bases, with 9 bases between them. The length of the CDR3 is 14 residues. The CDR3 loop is CASSQDGSPYGYTF. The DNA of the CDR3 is TGCGCCAGCAGCCAAGATGGGAGCCCCTATGGCTACACCTTC.

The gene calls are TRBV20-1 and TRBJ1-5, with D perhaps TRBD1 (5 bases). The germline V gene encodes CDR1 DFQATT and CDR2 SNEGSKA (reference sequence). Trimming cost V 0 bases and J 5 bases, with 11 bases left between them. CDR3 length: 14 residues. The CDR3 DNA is TGCAGTGCTAGAGAGACAGAGACCTATCAGCCCCAGCATTTT. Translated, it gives CSARETETYQPQHF.

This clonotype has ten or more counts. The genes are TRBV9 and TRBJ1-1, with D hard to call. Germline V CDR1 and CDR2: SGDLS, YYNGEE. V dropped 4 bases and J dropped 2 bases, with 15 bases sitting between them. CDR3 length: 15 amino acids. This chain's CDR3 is CASSPHDGLNTEAFF. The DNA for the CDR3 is TGTGCCAGCAGCCCCCATGACGGGCTAAACACTGAAGCTTTCTTT.

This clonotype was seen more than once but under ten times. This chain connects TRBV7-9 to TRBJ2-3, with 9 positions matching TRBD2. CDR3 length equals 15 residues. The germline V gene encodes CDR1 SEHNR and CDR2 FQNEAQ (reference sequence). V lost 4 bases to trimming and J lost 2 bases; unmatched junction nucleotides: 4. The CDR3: CASSSAGGHTDTQYF. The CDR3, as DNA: TGTGCCAGCAGCTCTGCGGGAGGGCACACAGATACGCAGTATTTT.

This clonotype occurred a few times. The CDR3 nucleotides are TGCAGTGCTACGAGACAGCAAGAGACCCAGTACTTC. It specifies CSATRQQETQYF. This chain uses TRBV20-1 with TRBJ2-5; D perhaps matches TRBD1 (5 bases). V lost 4 bases, J lost 2 bases, and 8 bases lay in between. The germline V gene has CDR1 DFQATT and CDR2 SNEGSKA (reference sequence). The CDR3 length is 12 residues.

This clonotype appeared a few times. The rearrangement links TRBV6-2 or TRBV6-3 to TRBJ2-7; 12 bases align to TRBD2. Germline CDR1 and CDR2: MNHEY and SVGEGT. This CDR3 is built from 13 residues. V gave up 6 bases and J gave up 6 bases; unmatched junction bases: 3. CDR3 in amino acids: CASSRGLAGEQYF. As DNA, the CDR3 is TGTGCCAGCAGCCGGGGACTAGCGGGCGAGCAGTACTTC.

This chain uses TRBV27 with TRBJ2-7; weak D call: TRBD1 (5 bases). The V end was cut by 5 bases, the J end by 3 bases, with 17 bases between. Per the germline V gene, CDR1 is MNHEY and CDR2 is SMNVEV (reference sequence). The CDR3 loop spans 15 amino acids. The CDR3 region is CASSPRQTPFYEQYF. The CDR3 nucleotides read TGTGCCAGCAGTCCCAGACAGACCCCTTTCTACGAGCAGTACTTC.

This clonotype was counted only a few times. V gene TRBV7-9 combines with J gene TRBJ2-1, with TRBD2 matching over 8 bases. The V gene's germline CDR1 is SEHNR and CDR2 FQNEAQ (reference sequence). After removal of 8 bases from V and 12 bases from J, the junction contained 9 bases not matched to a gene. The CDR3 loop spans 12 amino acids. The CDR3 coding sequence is TGTGCCAGCGTGCCCGTGGCGGGGGGGCAGTTCTTC. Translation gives CASVPVAGGQFF.

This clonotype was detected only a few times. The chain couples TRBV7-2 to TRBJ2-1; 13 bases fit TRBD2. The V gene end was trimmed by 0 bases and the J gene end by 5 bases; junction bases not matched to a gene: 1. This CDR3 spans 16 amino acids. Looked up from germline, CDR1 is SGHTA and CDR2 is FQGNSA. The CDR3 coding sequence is TGTGCCAGCAGCTTAGCACTAGCGGGAGGGAACAATGAGCAGTTCTTC. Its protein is CASSLALAGGNNEQFF. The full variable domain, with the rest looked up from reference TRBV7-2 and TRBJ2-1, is GAGVSQSPSNKVTEKGKDVELRCDPISGHTALYWYRQSLGQGLEFLIYFQGNSAPDKSGLPSDRFSAERTGGSVSTLTIQRTQQEDSAVYLCASSLALAGGNNEQFFGPGTRLTVL.

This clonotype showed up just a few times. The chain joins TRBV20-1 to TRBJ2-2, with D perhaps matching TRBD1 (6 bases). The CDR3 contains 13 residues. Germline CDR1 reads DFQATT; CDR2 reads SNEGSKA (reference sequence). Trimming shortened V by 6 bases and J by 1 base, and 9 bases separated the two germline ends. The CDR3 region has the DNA TGCAGTGCAGGGACAAGGAACACCGGGGAGCTGTTTTTT. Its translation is CSAGTRNTGELFF.

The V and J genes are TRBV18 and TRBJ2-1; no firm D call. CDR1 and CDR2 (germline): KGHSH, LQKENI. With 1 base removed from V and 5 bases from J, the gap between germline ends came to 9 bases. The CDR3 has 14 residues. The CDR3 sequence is CASSPLGSDNEQFF. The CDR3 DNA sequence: TGTGCCAGCTCACCACTGGGATCCGACAATGAGCAGTTCTTC.

The CDR3 region has the DNA TGTGCCAGCAGCCGCCAAATGCTTAATTCACCCCTCCACTTT. Translated: CASSRQMLNSPLHF. The genes are TRBV12-3 or TRBV12-4 and TRBJ1-6; unclear D gene. V lost 6 bases and J lost 6, with 12 bases in between. There are 14 residues in the CDR3.

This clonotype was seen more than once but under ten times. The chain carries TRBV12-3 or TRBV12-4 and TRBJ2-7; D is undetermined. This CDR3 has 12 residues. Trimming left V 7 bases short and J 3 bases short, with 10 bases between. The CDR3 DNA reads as TGTGCCAGCAAGGGTATAGGCTACGAGCAGTACTTC. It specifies CASKGIGYEQYF.

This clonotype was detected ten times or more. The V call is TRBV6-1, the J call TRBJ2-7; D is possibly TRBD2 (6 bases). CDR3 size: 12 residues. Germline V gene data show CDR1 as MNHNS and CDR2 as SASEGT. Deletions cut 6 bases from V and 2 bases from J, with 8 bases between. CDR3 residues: CASRIAAYEQYF. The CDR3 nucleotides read TGTGCCAGCAGAATAGCGGCCTACGAGCAGTACTTC.